This T cell receptor (beta chain) appears in the sequencing data of a study of cytomegalovirus exposure and HLA in healthy donors. Study-wide points: The finding came from a later analysis; first-cohort TCR clusters tended to co-occur in the roughly 110 validation repertoires. Generally TCR sequences proved uncommon, though certain public TCRs appeared in numerous donors. CMV antigen specificity of a few CMV-associated chains was confirmed in vitro.

Comments on this clone: Its target is unknown.

CDR3 length: 14 amino acids. Trimming at V came to 3 bases and at J to 9 bases, leaving 6 bases not matched to a gene. Germline lookup yields CDR1 SGHNT and CDR2 YYREEE (reference sequence). Some clones are missing from TCRdb's copy, which holds only in-frame ones; the method was immunoSEQ multiplex PCR. This sample yields roughly 130,000 clones, of which 75% to 90% are seen a single time; about 6.4% belongs to the top ten. The TCR was taken from a woman in her thirties in good health and CMV-seropositive. The V call is TRBV5-4, the J call TRBJ1-6; 7 nucleotides match TRBD1. The sequencing input was PBMCs. The CDR3: CASSSGGLGSPLHF. The DNA of the CDR3 is TGTGCCAGCAGCTCAGGGGGGCTAGGTTCACCCCTCCACTTT.